This is a list of T cell receptor beta chains from one sample in a study of beta chain features in type 1 diabetes. The assay was immunoSEQ multiplex PCR, and TCRdb's table has in-frame clones only and misses some. The sample lists about 280,000 clones; 15% were seen once. Material: naive CD4+ T cells from blood. The source of these receptors is a man between 18 and 35 years old with type 1 diabetes. The CDR3 runs from the conserved cysteine through the conserved F or W.

J: TRBJ2-1; V: TRBV6-1; CDR3: CASSELTSGSRDEQFF
J: TRBJ2-1; V: TRBV18; CDR3: CASSPRWTRYANEQFF
J: TRBJ2-7; V: TRBV6-5; CDR3: CASRWTGGTGEQYF
J: TRBJ2-1; V: TRBV9; CDR3: CASSVGLAGSQQFF
J: TRBJ1-1; V: TRBV18; CDR3: CASSRGQGDTEAFF
J: TRBJ2-7; V: TRBV6-1; CDR3: CASSTGDTIYEQYF
J: TRBJ1-4; V: TRBV2; CDR3: CASSSREGKLFF
J: TRBJ1-6; V: TRBV2; CDR3: CASSDAVDNSPLHF
J: TRBJ2-5; V: TRBV2; CDR3: CASSVDRLEGQYF
J: TRBJ2-7; V: TRBV2; CDR3: CASSGRYEQYF
J: TRBJ2-1; V: TRBV5-1; CDR3: CASSSGLAGSNEQFF
J: TRBJ1-5; V: TRBV30; CDR3: CAWSAGGYQPQHF
J: TRBJ1-6; V: TRBV9; CDR3: CASSDRFNSPLHF
J: TRBJ2-7; V: TRBV5-1; CDR3: CASSSGQGAYEQYF
J: TRBJ2-6; V: TRBV28; CDR3: CASSVTGANVLTF
J: TRBJ1-1; V: TRBV25-1; CDR3: CASSSDRARTEAFF
J: TRBJ2-3; V: TRBV30; CDR3: CAWSVGLGTQYF
J: TRBJ2-7; V: TRBV29-1; CDR3: CSVEDGRDRNYEQYF
J: TRBJ2-1; V: TRBV10-3; CDR3: CAISGFLQGNEQFF
J: TRBJ2-1; V: TRBV28; CDR3: CASKQGFLEGNEQFF
J: TRBJ1-2; V: TRBV6-5; CDR3: CASSYSAPRGGYTF
J: TRBJ1-2; V: TRBV9; CDR3: CASSVGQGAGGYTF
J: TRBJ2-2; V: TRBV19; CDR3: CASSIRDGTGELFF
J: TRBJ2-7; V: TRBV5-4; CDR3: CASSHGGGGGSYEQYF
J: TRBJ1-2; V: TRBV7-8; CDR3: CASSPRAVLIQGADYGYTF
J: TRBJ2-3; V: TRBV7-9; CDR3: CASGPDTQYF
J: TRBJ2-1; V: TRBV11-2; CDR3: CASSLWDSINNEQFF
J: TRBJ2-7; V: TRBV29-1; CDR3: CSVLRNSYEQYF
J: TRBJ2-3; V: TRBV7-8; CDR3: CASSFRTGPDTQYF
J: TRBJ2-6; V: TRBV5-6; CDR3: CASSSIQGASGANVLTF
J: TRBJ2-1; V: TRBV19; CDR3: CATRTSGSRTEQFF
J: TRBJ2-4; V: TRBV16; CDR3: CASSQWETQIRGSKNIQYF